This T cell receptor (beta chain) was documented in a study of beta chain features in type 1 diabetes. About the study: Healthy donors and patients had similar age, gender and cell yields.

The table lists this clone with a few counts. Isolated RNA was reverse transcribed in full, so expressed TCRB transcripts were sequenced. The assay was immunoSEQ multiplex PCR, and TCRdb's table has in-frame clones only and misses some. The table records around 400,000 clones, around 13% of them present only once. One heparinised blood draw averaging about 120 mL was given by each donor. CDR3 length: 17 residues. The junction had 9 bases not matched to a gene; V was cut back by 3 bases and J by 0 bases. CDR1 is KGHSH, CDR2 LQKENI, per germline. The chain carries TRBV18 and TRBJ2-5; 8 bases are a match to TRBD1. The clonotype comes from a man aged 18 to 29 in good health. Sequences were obtained from naive CD4+ T cells from blood. In DNA form, the CDR3 reads TGTGCCAGCTCACCCCTAAGACAGGGGACGTACCAAGAGACCCAGTACTTC. Translated, it gives CASSPLRQGTYQETQYF.